The rows below give T cell receptor beta chains drawn from one sample of a study of T cells in Graves' hyperthyroidism and ophthalmopathy. A single record per CDR3 protein comes from TCRdb applying MiXCR to the multiplex PCR reads. The top ten hold about 30% of the sample, which has around 300,000 distinct CDR3 sequences, less than 30% seen once. The specimen was blood. All receptors derive from a man aged 35-49 years with Graves' hyperthyroidism that later progressed to Graves' ophthalmopathy. The CDR3 runs from the conserved cysteine through the conserved F or W. Fields, in order: D gene, V gene, clone size, J gene, CDR3 DNA, CDR3 protein. The D gene is left open where the match is weak. Some rows have no size entry. The others give once, few or many, or a class for an expanded clone.

d_call: .; v_call: TRBV28; clone_size: .; j_call: TRBJ1-1; cdr3_nt: TGTGCCAGCAGTTTAGGGGACGGGTATTACACTGAAGCTTTCTTT; cdr3_aa: CASSLGDGYYTEAFF
d_call: .; v_call: TRBV10-2; clone_size: .; j_call: TRBJ1-5; cdr3_nt: TGCGCCAGCAGGACAGGCGGGGGTAGCAATCAGCCCCAGCATTTT; cdr3_aa: CASRTGGGSNQPQHF
d_call: TRBD1; v_call: TRBV19; clone_size: many; j_call: TRBJ2-7; cdr3_nt: TGTGCCAGTAGTTTCGGTGGGACAGGGGGTTCCTACGAGCAGTACTTC; cdr3_aa: CASSFGGTGGSYEQYF
d_call: TRBD1; v_call: TRBV6-1; clone_size: many; j_call: TRBJ1-1; cdr3_nt: TGTGCCAGCAGGGAACAGGGGACTGAAGCTTTCTTT; cdr3_aa: CASREQGTEAFF
d_call: .; v_call: TRBV6-5; clone_size: many; j_call: TRBJ2-5; cdr3_nt: TGTGCCAGCAGTCTATGGCAGAAGATGGAGACCCAGTACTTC; cdr3_aa: CASSLWQKMETQYF
d_call: TRBD1; v_call: TRBV6-1; clone_size: .; j_call: TRBJ1-5; cdr3_nt: TGTGCCAGCAGTGAAGGACGAAGGACAGGGTCACATTTT; cdr3_aa: CASSEGRRTGSHF
d_call: .; v_call: TRBV12-3/TRBV12-4; clone_size: .; j_call: TRBJ1-5; cdr3_nt: TGTGCCAGCAACTCAGGGATAGGGAGCAATCAGCCCCAGCATTTT; cdr3_aa: CASNSGIGSNQPQHF
d_call: .; v_call: TRBV20-1; clone_size: many; j_call: TRBJ1-3; cdr3_nt: TGCAGTGCTAGAAGGGGGGTTTCTGGAAACACCATATATTTT; cdr3_aa: CSARRGVSGNTIYF
d_call: TRBD2; v_call: TRBV10-3; clone_size: many; j_call: TRBJ2-5; cdr3_nt: TGTGCCATCAGTGAGATAGCGGGAGAGATGATGGGGGAGACCCAGTACTTC; cdr3_aa: CAISEIAGEMMGETQYF
d_call: .; v_call: TRBV28; clone_size: .; j_call: TRBJ2-7; cdr3_nt: TGTGCCAGCGCCTCCCTCTACGAGCAGTACTTC; cdr3_aa: CASASLYEQYF
d_call: TRBD2; v_call: TRBV3-1; clone_size: many; j_call: TRBJ2-5; cdr3_nt: TGTGCCAGCAGCCACCCCCGATCCGGACTAGCCGTCCTCGGGACCCAGTACTTC; cdr3_aa: CASSHPRSGLAVLGTQYF
d_call: .; v_call: TRBV7-6; clone_size: medium-sized; j_call: TRBJ2-4; cdr3_nt: TGTGCCAGCAGCCCCGGCCACATTCAGTACTTC; cdr3_aa: CASSPGHIQYF
d_call: .; v_call: TRBV14; clone_size: .; j_call: TRBJ2-4; cdr3_nt: TGTGCCAGCAGCCAACCTGGCCGAGGGCCGTCCCAATACAAAAACATTCAGTACTTC; cdr3_aa: CASSQPGRGPSQYKNIQYF
d_call: .; v_call: TRBV30; clone_size: many; j_call: TRBJ1-5; cdr3_nt: TGTGCCTGGAGTTTAGGGGATCAGCCCCAGCATTTT; cdr3_aa: CAWSLGDQPQHF
d_call: .; v_call: TRBV6-5; clone_size: many; j_call: TRBJ2-7; cdr3_nt: TGTGCCAGCAGTTACTCTTGGAGCACCATGAACTACGAGCAGTACTTC; cdr3_aa: CASSYSWSTMNYEQYF
d_call: .; v_call: TRBV6-5; clone_size: .; j_call: TRBJ2-5; cdr3_nt: TGTGCCAGCAGTTACTCCTGGGGGGGCGGGACCCAGTACTTC; cdr3_aa: CASSYSWGGGTQYF
d_call: TRBD1; v_call: TRBV12-3/TRBV12-4; clone_size: .; j_call: TRBJ2-5; cdr3_nt: TGTGCCAGGACCTCCCGGGACAGGCTAGAGACCCAGTACTTC; cdr3_aa: CARTSRDRLETQYF
d_call: .; v_call: TRBV20-1; clone_size: many; j_call: TRBJ1-5; cdr3_nt: TGCAGTGCTCACAGGGAAGATCAGCCCCAGCATTTT; cdr3_aa: CSAHREDQPQHF
d_call: .; v_call: TRBV20-1; clone_size: many; j_call: TRBJ1-1; cdr3_nt: TGCAGTGCTAGTTCGGGCTCCGGGACTGAAGCTTTCTTT; cdr3_aa: CSASSGSGTEAFF
d_call: .; v_call: TRBV3-1; clone_size: many; j_call: TRBJ1-2; cdr3_nt: TGTGCCAGCAGCCTCGAGGGAAGGGGGTGGGATGGCTACACCTTC; cdr3_aa: CASSLEGRGWDGYTF
d_call: .; v_call: TRBV7-3; clone_size: many; j_call: TRBJ2-5; cdr3_nt: TGTGCCAGCAGCTCACAACAGGGTCCCCAAGAGACCCAGTACTTC; cdr3_aa: CASSSQQGPQETQYF
d_call: .; v_call: TRBV28; clone_size: many; j_call: TRBJ2-7; cdr3_nt: TGTGCCAGCAACACCATCCGCTACGAGCAGTACTTC; cdr3_aa: CASNTIRYEQYF
d_call: TRBD2; v_call: TRBV7-2; clone_size: many; j_call: TRBJ2-5; cdr3_nt: TGTGCCAGCAGCCTAGGGACTAGCAGGGAAGAGACCCAGTACTTC; cdr3_aa: CASSLGTSREETQYF
d_call: .; v_call: TRBV18; clone_size: many; j_call: TRBJ2-7; cdr3_nt: TGTGCCAGCTCACCTCCTCGCATCTACGAGCAGTACTTC; cdr3_aa: CASSPPRIYEQYF
d_call: TRBD1; v_call: TRBV27; clone_size: many; j_call: TRBJ2-5; cdr3_nt: TGTGCCAGCAGCCGGGACAGAACCCAAGAGACCCAGTACTTC; cdr3_aa: CASSRDRTQETQYF
d_call: .; v_call: TRBV10-3; clone_size: many; j_call: TRBJ1-5; cdr3_nt: TGTGCCATCAGTGAGGGGATTCAGCCCCAGCATTTT; cdr3_aa: CAISEGIQPQHF
d_call: .; v_call: TRBV19; clone_size: .; j_call: TRBJ1-1; cdr3_nt: TGTGCCAGTAACCGGGTCCTGAACACTGAAGCTTTCTTT; cdr3_aa: CASNRVLNTEAFF
d_call: .; v_call: TRBV29-1; clone_size: .; j_call: TRBJ1-1; cdr3_nt: TGCAGCGTCGACCGAACTGAAGCTTTCTTT; cdr3_aa: CSVDRTEAFF
d_call: .; v_call: TRBV9; clone_size: many; j_call: TRBJ1-3; cdr3_nt: TGTGCCAGCAGCGTAGGTTCGGCCGCCTCTGGAAACACCATATATTTT; cdr3_aa: CASSVGSAASGNTIYF
d_call: TRBD2; v_call: TRBV30; clone_size: .; j_call: TRBJ2-5; cdr3_nt: TGTGCCTGGAGTAAGGGAGGGGCCGCGCAAGAGACCCAGTACTTC; cdr3_aa: CAWSKGGAAQETQYF
d_call: TRBD2; v_call: TRBV2; clone_size: few; j_call: TRBJ2-7; cdr3_nt: TGTGCCAGTTTCCGGGCGGGAGGTTACGAGCAGTACTTC; cdr3_aa: CASFRAGGYEQYF
d_call: .; v_call: TRBV12-3/TRBV12-4; clone_size: many; j_call: TRBJ1-6; cdr3_nt: TGTGCCAGCACCGTCTTTAGCTCCTATAATTCACCCCTCCACTTT; cdr3_aa: CASTVFSSYNSPLHF
d_call: .; v_call: TRBV13; clone_size: .; j_call: TRBJ2-7; cdr3_nt: TGTGCCTGCCTACAGGGACCAGAGCAGTACTTC; cdr3_aa: CACLQGPEQYF
d_call: TRBD1; v_call: TRBV12-3/TRBV12-4; clone_size: many; j_call: TRBJ1-5; cdr3_nt: TGTGCCAGCAGTTCTGACAGGGTTCGTAGTCAGCCCCAGCATTTT; cdr3_aa: CASSSDRVRSQPQHF
d_call: .; v_call: TRBV7-6; clone_size: .; j_call: TRBJ2-7; cdr3_nt: TGTGCCAGCAGCTTATACAGCGCCCCGGGGGAGCAGTACTTC; cdr3_aa: CASSLYSAPGEQYF
d_call: .; v_call: TRBV12-3/TRBV12-4; clone_size: .; j_call: TRBJ1-1; cdr3_nt: TGTGCCAGCAGTTTATCGGGGGAGAACACTGAAGCTTTCTTT; cdr3_aa: CASSLSGENTEAFF
d_call: .; v_call: TRBV12-3/TRBV12-4; clone_size: .; j_call: TRBJ1-2; cdr3_nt: TGTGCCAGCAGTCCCCTCGGGGGTCCCGCCTATGGCTACACCTTC; cdr3_aa: CASSPLGGPAYGYTF
d_call: .; v_call: TRBV5-1; clone_size: many; j_call: TRBJ1-2; cdr3_nt: TGCGCCAGCGGGGAAGGCGGCGACTATGGCTACACCTTC; cdr3_aa: CASGEGGDYGYTF
d_call: TRBD1; v_call: TRBV6-2/TRBV6-3; clone_size: many; j_call: TRBJ2-5; cdr3_nt: TGTGCAACAGCAGATAAAACAGGGGGCCCGGGAGGGACCCAGTACTTC; cdr3_aa: CATADKTGGPGGTQYF
d_call: .; v_call: TRBV6-1; clone_size: .; j_call: TRBJ1-2; cdr3_nt: TGTGCCAGCAGTGAAGCGGGGGGGATTCTTCTTGGCTACACCTTC; cdr3_aa: CASSEAGGILLGYTF
d_call: .; v_call: TRBV6-5; clone_size: .; j_call: TRBJ1-1; cdr3_nt: TGTGCCAGCAGTTTAGCGGATGGTAGCACTGAAGCTTTCTTT; cdr3_aa: CASSLADGSTEAFF
d_call: .; v_call: TRBV12-3/TRBV12-4; clone_size: .; j_call: TRBJ2-7; cdr3_nt: TGTGCCATCAGTGTGGGAGGGGGCTTGGACGAGCAGTACTTC; cdr3_aa: CAISVGGGLDEQYF
d_call: .; v_call: TRBV27; clone_size: many; j_call: TRBJ2-5; cdr3_nt: TGTGCCAGCAGTTTAACGGACAGAAAAGAGACCCAGTACTTC; cdr3_aa: CASSLTDRKETQYF
d_call: .; v_call: TRBV2; clone_size: many; j_call: TRBJ2-5; cdr3_nt: TGTGCCAGCAGTGAAGGTCTTCTGTTTCAAGAGACCCAGTACTTC; cdr3_aa: CASSEGLLFQETQYF
d_call: .; v_call: TRBV24-1; clone_size: many; j_call: TRBJ1-1; cdr3_nt: TGTGCCACCAGTCTAACCCCTAGGACGGTCTTT; cdr3_aa: CATSLTPRTVF
d_call: .; v_call: TRBV30; clone_size: many; j_call: TRBJ2-2; cdr3_nt: TGTGCCTGGAGTTCGACGAGCCAAGGCACCGGGGAGCTGTTTTTT; cdr3_aa: CAWSSTSQGTGELFF
d_call: .; v_call: TRBV12-3/TRBV12-4; clone_size: many; j_call: TRBJ2-2; cdr3_nt: TGTGCCAGCAACCCCGGGACTTTGAACACCGGGGAGCTGTTTTTT; cdr3_aa: CASNPGTLNTGELFF
d_call: .; v_call: TRBV12-3/TRBV12-4; clone_size: many; j_call: TRBJ2-5; cdr3_nt: TGTGCCAGCAGTTTCTCGGGCCCCAGGGAGACCCAGTACTTC; cdr3_aa: CASSFSGPRETQYF
d_call: .; v_call: TRBV5-1; clone_size: many; j_call: TRBJ2-5; cdr3_nt: TGCGCCAGCAGCTCCGTTACGGGGAAAGAGACCCAGTACTTC; cdr3_aa: CASSSVTGKETQYF
d_call: TRBD2; v_call: TRBV20-1; clone_size: .; j_call: TRBJ2-5; cdr3_nt: TGCAGTGCTAAGGGACTAGCGGGGGAGACCCAGTACTTC; cdr3_aa: CSAKGLAGETQYF
d_call: .; v_call: TRBV12-3/TRBV12-4; clone_size: .; j_call: TRBJ1-6; cdr3_nt: TGTGCCAGCAGTTTCAGTCAGTATAATTCACCCCTCCACTTT; cdr3_aa: CASSFSQYNSPLHF
d_call: .; v_call: TRBV6-5; clone_size: many; j_call: TRBJ2-7; cdr3_nt: TGTGCCAGCAGCCCAAATCCGAGAGGGAGTGCCTACGAGCAGTACTTC; cdr3_aa: CASSPNPRGSAYEQYF
d_call: .; v_call: TRBV27; clone_size: many; j_call: TRBJ2-5; cdr3_nt: TGTGCCAGCAGAGAGATTAGCGGCCAAGAGACCCAGTACTTC; cdr3_aa: CASREISGQETQYF
d_call: .; v_call: TRBV6-1; clone_size: .; j_call: TRBJ1-1; cdr3_nt: TGTGCCAGCAGCCACGAGGGCGCTGAAGCTTTCTTT; cdr3_aa: CASSHEGAEAFF